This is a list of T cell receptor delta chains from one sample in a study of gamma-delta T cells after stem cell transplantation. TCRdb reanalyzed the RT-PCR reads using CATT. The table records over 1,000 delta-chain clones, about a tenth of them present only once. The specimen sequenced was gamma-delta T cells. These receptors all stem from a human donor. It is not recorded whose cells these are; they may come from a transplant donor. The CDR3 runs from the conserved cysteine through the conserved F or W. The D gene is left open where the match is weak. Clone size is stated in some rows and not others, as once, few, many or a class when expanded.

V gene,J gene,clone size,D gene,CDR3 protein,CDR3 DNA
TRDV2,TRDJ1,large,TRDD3,CACDRLGDRRDTDKLIF,TGTGCCTGTGACAGACTGGGGGACCGAAGGGACACCGATAAACTCATCTTT
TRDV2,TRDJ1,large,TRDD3,CACETLGATYTDKLIF,TGTGCCTGTGAGACCCTGGGGGCCACGTACACCGATAAACTCATCTTT
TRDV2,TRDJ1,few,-,CACDGMTPPAGTKLIF,TGTGCCTGTGACGGAATGACCCCCCCAGCCGGGACAAAACTCATCTTT
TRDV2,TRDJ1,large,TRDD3,CACEDMGIRGDNKLIF,TGTGCCTGTGAGGACATGGGGATACGAGGTGACAATAAACTCATCTTT
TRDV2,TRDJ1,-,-,CACEPMTNPVIITDKLIF,TGTGCCTGTGAGCCTATGACCAATCCAGTGATCATCACCGATAAACTCATCTTT
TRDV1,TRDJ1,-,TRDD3,CAIGGSSLTFLGGYVGLMYTDKLIF,TGTGCTATTGGGGGAAGCTCCTTAACTTTCCTTGGGGGATACGTGGGACTCATGTACACCGATAAACTCATCTTT
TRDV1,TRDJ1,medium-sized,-,CALGERAVLRGDLEYTDKLIF,TGTGCTCTTGGGGAACGAGCGGTCCTACGGGGGGATTTGGAGTACACCGATAAACTCATCTTT
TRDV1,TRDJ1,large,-,CALSPPYSAPSTDKLIF,TGTGCTCTCTCCCCACCCTACTCCGCCCCTAGCACCGATAAACTCATCTTT
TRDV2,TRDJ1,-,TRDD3,CACDTLGDPKIDKLIF,TGTGCCTGTGACACGCTGGGGGATCCCAAGATCGATAAACTCATCTTT
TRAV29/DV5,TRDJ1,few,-,CAASAAGTTGQFPQDTDKLIF,TGTGCAGCAAGCGCGGCCGGGACGACTGGCCAATTCCCTCAAGACACCGATAAACTCATCTTT
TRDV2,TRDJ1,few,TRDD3,CACEILQTGVYSPDKLIF,TGTGCCTGTGAAATCCTTCAAACTGGGGTATACTCTCCCGATAAACTCATCTTT
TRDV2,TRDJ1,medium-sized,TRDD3,CACDTILTGDTHTDKFIF,TGTGCCTGTGACACTATATTGACGGGGGATACGCACACCGATAAATTCATCTTT
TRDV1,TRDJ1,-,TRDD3,CALGELPSLFGGGYQYTDKLIF,TGTGCTCTTGGGGAACTACCCTCTTTATTTGGTGGGGGATACCAGTACACCGATAAACTCATCTTT
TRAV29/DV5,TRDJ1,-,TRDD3,CSESARAGGYFPSYTDKLIF,TGCTCTGAAAGCGCGCGGGCTGGGGGATACTTTCCAAGTTACACCGATAAACTCATCTTT
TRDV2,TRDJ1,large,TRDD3,CACDTLLGDTRTDKLIF,TGTGCCTGTGACACTCTACTGGGGGATACGCGCACCGATAAACTCATCTTT